This T cell receptor beta chain appears in the sequencing data of a study of neurological immune-mediated disorders. Findings of the study overall: None of the features examined (clinical or MRI) was associated with the multiple sclerosis repertoire cluster.

Synthesis of cDNA was accomplished via 5'RACE employing 10-nucleotide random UMIs. TCRdb reanalysed the 5' RACE reads using MiXCR and keeps one entry per CDR3 protein. The sample has just over 95,000 distinct CDR3 sequences; roughly 3.5% are singletons. CDR1 and CDR2 (germline): DFQATT, SNEGSKA (reference sequence). This CDR3 is 14 amino acids long. The V gene end was trimmed by 5 bases and the J gene end by 0 bases; junction bases not matched to a gene: 5. Unsorted libraries came from 2 million PBMCs stored at -80 °C. There are many counts of this clonotype. Its specificity is unknown. This receptor was obtained from a woman under 30 with multiple sclerosis. Sequencing was done on a sample of PBMCs. This chain uses TRBV20-1 with TRBJ2-7, with 9 bases fitting TRBD2. As DNA, the CDR3 is TGCAGTGCTGAGAGGACTAGCGTCTCCTACGAGCAGTACTTC. This gives the protein CSAERTSVSYEQYF.